This TCR beta chain was captured by sequencing in a study of neurological immune-mediated disorders. Synthesis of cDNA was accomplished via 5'RACE employing 10-nucleotide random UMIs. Over 190 million TCR-beta sequences from 15-18 subjects came out of each sequencing run. TCRdb used MiXCR to reprocess the 5' RACE reads, holding one entry per CDR3 protein. The sample contains around 30,000 distinct CDR3 sequences, approximately 4.2% of which appear only once. This clonotype has ten or more counts. Its target is unknown. Findings and caveats of the study: Private repertoires in all groups were suggested by the absence of shared CDR3 amino acid sequences among expanded clones across subjects.

Preparation of the unsorted libraries drew on 2 million PBMCs stored at -80 C. The sample taken for sequencing was PBMCs. This TCR was sampled from a man younger than 30 in good health.

The CDR3 spells CASSSYRIGEPQHF. In DNA form, the CDR3 reads TGTGCCAGCAGCTCCTACAGGATCGGGGAGCCCCAGCATTTT. The chain uses TRBV7-2 and TRBJ1-5, with a weak D call TRBD1 (5 bases). V lost 4 bases and J lost 8, with 15 bases in between. This CDR3 contains 14 residues. Germline V gene data show CDR1 as SGHTA and CDR2 as FQGNSA.